This is a list of T cell receptor beta chains from one sample in a study of graft-versus-host responses after intestinal transplantation. Data came from immunoSEQ multiplex PCR; TCRdb stores just in-frame clones and leaves some out. Among approximately 85,000 clones, approximately 89% were seen once, and the ten largest hold about 7.3%. These receptors have no identified antigens. This material consisted of unstimulated CD8+ T cells sorted from spleen or lymph node cells, taken before transplant. Receptors originate from a human donor who was the organ donor for an intestinal transplant. The conserved cysteine and the conserved F or W are not part of the CDR3 here. Clone size, where shown, is once, few, many, or a class for clones that have expanded.

size,V,CDR3
.,TRBV6-1,ASSQRGRSYEQY
.,TRBV5-4,ASSPAPSGNTIY
.,TRBV6-5,ASSYVTGDTEAF
.,TRBV7-9,ASRHREDTGAF
.,TRBV7-2,ASRQGGHNEQF
.,TRBV7-6,ASSELGGFYEQY
.,TRBV5-1,ASSLGTSSYNEQF
.,TRBV4-1,ASSQDRDRERTQY
.,TRBV5-6,ASSLQGIGEQY
.,TRBV5-1,ASSTYSGTGPGYLSSYEQY
.,TRBV7-2,ASSLDQPYTGSFNYGYT
.,TRBV5-6,ASSPWTSGRAYFEQF
.,TRBV15,ATSRDVSSYNEQF
.,TRBV11-2,ASSTTGQRTDTQY
.,TRBV27,ASSLGAPANYGYT
.,TRBV20-1,SASSGSEAF
.,TRBV7-9,ASSPTSGSTDTQY
.,TRBV27,ASSLIGGPNEKLF
once,TRBV10-3,ATTHELAKNIQY
.,TRBV5-4,ASSLGSRIEQF
.,TRBV6-5,ASSSLLGGNQPQH
once,TRBV7-6,ASSLSGGLDGELF